This record concerns one T cell receptor (beta chain) sequence. There is no known antigen for this receptor. No base quality information exists; no much larger clone differs at one position. The data were taken from a study of blood T cell repertoires in COVID-19 (TCRdb year 2020). For the wider study: The collaborator samples originated in the United States, Italy and Spain and spanned the acute and convalescent phases of COVID-19. The prospective study material was composed of cDNA or gDNA derived from T cells, B-cell-depleted T cells, or PBMCs. Deeply sampled blood TCRbeta repertoires from subjects exposed to, actively infected with, or recovered from COVID-19 were included in the dataset. The repertoires were released in a freely available public database intended as a resource for research on the immune response to SARS-CoV-2. Samples were obtained from the ongoing ImmuneRACE study (first 160 participants) and from some 1,200 subjects provided by 6 global collaborators. Nearly every sample came with metadata listing a de-identified subject ID, COVID-19 status, age in years and sex. Where HLA class I and class II types were available, the types were taken from metadata supplied by the sample provider, not from assay-based typing. General findings and caveats noted by the study authors: How much clinical and demographic metadata was included differed by source and by participant, and the metadata was provided uncurated.

The immunoSEQ Assay, a bias-controlled multiplex PCR, was used to amplify TCRbeta CDR3 regions from genomic DNA. The source study handled its data this way. Nucleated cell counts per sample were estimated from amplification of reference gene primers within the assay. To quantify the absolute abundance of each unique TCRbeta CDR3 rearrangement, sequence reads were collapsed and filtered. For each sample, productive Simpson clonality was calculated as the square root of Simpson's diversity index across productive rearrangements. TCRdb stores this immuneACCESS table with in-frame sequences only. Part of the clones is absent; in the studies checked, under half of the shortfall reflects unresolved V genes, and no reason is known for the rest. The V and J calls and the clone size are those of that table, but D and trimming were determined from the DNA. The sample profile shows under 200,000 clones; roughly 78% of them were found once. The ten most abundant clones make up 8% to 8.5% of the sample.

The V and J ends are trimmed by 3 bases and 6 bases, leaving 14 bases between them. The germline V gene encodes CDR1 MNHNS and CDR2 SASEGT. From cysteine to phenylalanine, the CDR3 is 14 amino acids long. This entry keeps only the CDR3 DNA: 42 bases, framed from base 1. One collaborating source in Seattle enrolled patients during active infection and followed them longitudinally through the course of disease. Each collaborating institution followed its own protocols to collect whole blood in K2EDTA tubes. For TCRbeta analysis, collaborators shipped samples in one of three forms: frozen whole blood, isolated PBMCs, or DNA extracted from either of those sample types.

Sequencing was performed on peripheral blood. The source is a woman aged 55-69 years with COVID-19, enrolled during active disease. In this chain, TRBV6-1 is recombined with TRBJ2-5; the D gene is perhaps TRBD2, on 7 matching bases. The DNA sequence reads TGTGCCAGCAGTGAGGGGGGGCAGTTAAAGACCCAGTACTTC. This is translated as CASSEGGQLKTQYF.